The clone carrying this T cell receptor beta chain was found a few times. Trimming removed 6 bases at V and 7 bases at J, with 13 bases between. CDR1 is MNHEY and CDR2 is SMNVEV in the germline V gene (reference sequence). This CDR3 is 14 amino acids long. Assay: immunoSEQ multiplex PCR; the TCRdb copy retains only in-frame clones and omits some. The profile shows about 80,000 clones, roughly 83% of them singletons. The data derive from a study of cytotoxic CD8 clonotypes in ibrutinib-treated CLL. The origin of this receptor is a human donor with chronic lymphocytic leukemia. The chain carries TRBV27 and TRBJ1-6; possible D gene TRBD1, 5 bases. Sample: PBMCs, taken after 12 months of ibrutinib treatment. The CDR3 sequence: CASSPLGGNSPLHF. CDR3 DNA sequence: TGTGCCAGCAGCCCACTGGGGGGGAATTCACCCCTCCACTTT.